This entry is about one T cell receptor (beta chain). Its antigen is unknown. Losses at the gene ends were 7 bases for V and 1 base for J; bases not matched to a gene: 19. The length of the CDR3 is 19 residues. CDR1 and CDR2 (germline): MDHEN, SYDVKM. The entry originates in a study of T cells in localized non-small cell lung cancer. The study's findings and limits: Adjacent lung exhibited a median of about 57 among the 100 most abundant tumor clones.

Libraries were prepared by immunoSEQ multiplex PCR; TCRdb keeps only in-frame clonotypes and omits some of them. The sample contains some 19,000 clones, 90% to 95% of which appear only once. The sequence came from a male donor aged 60 or over with stage I squamous cell lung carcinoma. Sequencing used peripheral blood, obtained before any cancer treatment. This sequence joins TRBV28 and TRBJ2-3; TRBD1 agrees at 8 bases. This CDR3 is CASTAPGQVGILGTDTQYF. The CDR3 DNA is TGTGCCAGCACCGCCCCGGGACAGGTCGGAATCTTGGGCACAGATACGCAGTATTTT. Filled out from reference TRBV28 and TRBJ2-3, the complete variable domain reads DVKVTQSSRYLVKRTGEKVFLECVQDMDHENMFWYRQDPGLGLRLIYFSYDVKMKEKGDIPEGYSVSREKKERFSLILESASTNQTSMYLCASTAPGQVGILGTDTQYFGPGTRLTVL.